This passage covers 15 T cell receptor beta chains from one sample sequenced in a study of Tregs in tolerant kidney transplant recipients. Produced via immunoSEQ multiplex PCR; TCRdb's table is partial and in-frame only. Its clone listing holds about 30,000 clones. The input for sequencing was CD8+ T cells from blood, taken before the transplant. Receptors originate from a human donor who received a combined kidney and bone marrow transplant.

Concerning this clone itself: Read data end 3 residues before the CDR3 end; the end is taken from the germline J gene. The chain links TRBV6-2 or TRBV6-3 to TRBJ2-5; D is unresolved. CDR3 length: 16 amino acids. V shed 0 bases and J shed 4 bases, with 15 bases lying between them. CDR1 is MNHEY, CDR2 SVGEGT, per germline. The sequenced part of the CDR3 DNA is TGTGCCAGCAGTTACTCCCCATCGGTTTCGGGAGAGACC. Amino acids: CASSYSPSVSGET. In full, the CDR3 reads CASSYSPSVSGETQYF.

With respect to this clone: With the read ending 3 residues before the CDR3 end, the germline J gene is used to fill in that end. The chain couples TRBV7-2 to TRBJ2-2; 12 bases agree with TRBD2. The length of the CDR3 is 16 residues. After removal of 0 bases from V and 9 bases from J, the junction contained 5 bases not matched to a gene. CDR1 is SGHTA and CDR2 is FQGNSA in the germline V gene. This chain's CDR3 is CASSLALAGGPRELFF. Partial CDR3 DNA: TGTGCCAGCAGCTTAGCGCTAGCGGGGGGGCCGAGGGAG.

About this clone itself: The read stops 3 residues short of the end of the CDR3; the missing end is completed from the germline J gene. This rearrangement joins TRBV5-5 to TRBJ2-7; TRBD1 aligns across 8 bases. CDR1 and CDR2 (germline): SGHKS, YYEKEE (reference sequence). This CDR3 has 15 residues. With V trimmed by 2 bases and J by 3 bases, 7 bases remained unmatched. Incomplete CDR3 DNA: TGTGCCAGCAGCTTCCCACAGGGGGACCTCTACGAG. Amino acid sequence: CASSFPQGDLYE. The complete CDR3 protein is CASSFPQGDLYEQYF.

Turning to this clone: The missing CDR3 end, 3 residues past where the read stops, is filled in from the germline J gene. V and J are TRBV7-9 and TRBJ1-5; D perhaps matches TRBD1 (6 bases). The CDR3 length is 14 residues. CDR1 is SEHNR, CDR2 FQNEAQ, per germline (reference sequence). Trimming pared 1 base from V and 9 bases from J, leaving 13 bases between. CDR3 DNA, as far as it was read: TGTGCCAGCAGCTTAGGGACAGCGATGTGGCCC. Translation: CASSLGTAMWP. The CDR3 as a whole reads CASSLGTAMWPQHF.

Regarding this clone: The read halts 3 residues ahead of the CDR3 end, with the missing end drawn from the germline J gene. The gene calls are TRBV7-8 and TRBJ2-7, with 9 positions matching TRBD2. In germline, CDR1 is SGHVS, CDR2 FQNEAQ. CDR3 length: 15 residues. After removal of 5 bases from V and 2 bases from J, the junction contained 7 bases not matched to a gene. The covered CDR3 bases are TGTGCCAGCAGCCCCGCGGGGGGGGGAACCTACGAG. It codes for CASSPAGGGTYE. From start to end, the CDR3 is CASSPAGGGTYEQYF. Complete variable domain (other parts from reference TRBV7-8 and TRBJ2-7): GAGVSQSPRYKVAKRGQDVALRCDPISGHVSLFWYQQALGQGPEFLTYFQNEAQLDKSGLPSDRFFAERPEGSVSTLKIQRTQQEDSAVYLCASSPAGGGTYEQYFGPGTRLTVT.

On this clone: The read ends 3 residues before the CDR3 terminus; that terminus is restored from the germline J gene. Other DNA sequences in the same sample also yield this CDR3. The chain couples TRBV19 to TRBJ2-7; D is possibly TRBD1 (5 bases). The CDR3 is 14 residues long. The ends were cut back, 5 bases at V and 3 bases at J, with 14 bases in the middle. Germline loops: CDR1 LNHDA, CDR2 SQIVND (reference sequence). The CDR3 DNA, read in part, is TGTGCCAGTAGTGGGGCAGGTGGAAGCTACGAG. Its protein is CASSGAGGSYE. In full, the CDR3 is CASSGAGGSYEQYF.

Of note for this clone: The CDR3 end lies 3 residues beyond the end of the read and is filled in from the germline J gene. The V gene is TRBV10-3, the J gene TRBJ1-1, with no clear D. The CDR3 loop spans 14 amino acids. The germline V gene has CDR1 ENHRY and CDR2 SYGVKD. Between the trimmed V and J ends, which lost 2 bases and 0 bases, there was a span of 7 bases. CDR3 protein: CAISEVSMNTEAFF. The CDR3 bases that were read are TGTGCCATCAGTGAGGTGTCCATGAACACTGAA.

Points on this clone: Sequencing ends 3 residues short of the CDR3 end; the germline J gene provides the rest. This rearrangement joins TRBV19 to TRBJ2-1; TRBD2 aligns across 13 bases. From germline, CDR1 is LNHDA and CDR2 SQIVND (reference sequence). The CDR3 runs 15 residues. V lost 6 bases to trimming and J lost 4 bases; unmatched junction nucleotides: 3. The CDR3 loop reads CASSTTSGGYNEQFF. The part of the CDR3 DNA that was read is TGTGCCAGTAGCACGACTAGCGGGGGGTACAATGAG. Variable domain in full (rest from reference TRBV19 and TRBJ2-1): DGGITQSPKYLFRKEGQNVTLSCEQNLNHDAMYWYRQDPGQGLRLIYYSQIVNDFQKGDIAEGYSVSREKKESFPLTVTSAQKNPTAFYLCASSTTSGGYNEQFFGPGTRLTVL.

Comments on this clone: The observed sequence ends 3 residues before the CDR3 terminus, with the missing tail filled in from the germline J gene. The gene calls are TRBV5-1 and TRBJ2-3, with D uncertain. V shed 0 bases and J shed 4 bases, with 12 bases lying between them. Germline CDR1 and CDR2: SGHRS and YFSETQ. The length of the CDR3 is 15 residues. CDR3 DNA, as far as it was read: TGCGCCAGCAGCTTGGAGGGCGATACCCCAGATACG. It specifies CASSLEGDTPDT. The full CDR3 reads CASSLEGDTPDTQYF.

On this clone itself: Read sequence stops 3 residues before the CDR3 end, and the germline J gene provides the missing end. This rearrangement joins TRBV5-6 to TRBJ1-6; 10 positions agree with TRBD1. CDR1 SGHDT and CDR2 YYEEEE come from the germline V gene. The CDR3 runs to 15 residues. V lost 0 bases to trimming and J lost 7 bases; unmatched junction nucleotides: 1. Partial CDR3 DNA: TGTGCCAGCAGCTTGGGGACAGGGGGGAATTCACCC. It is translated as CASSLGTGGNSP. The complete CDR3 reads CASSLGTGGNSPLHF.

As for this clone: With the read ending 3 residues before the CDR3 end, the germline J gene is used to fill in that end. The rearrangement links TRBV2 to TRBJ1-2, with D tentatively TRBD1 (6 bases). Looked up from germline, CDR1 is SNHLY and CDR2 is FYNNEI. The CDR3 contains 12 residues. The CDR3 spells CANRAQGGGYTF. The CDR3 DNA, read in part, is TGTGCCAACAGGGCCCAGGGTGGCGGC.

The CDR3 loop is CASSHRDRVYNEQFF. The CDR3 bases that were read are TGTGCCAGCAGCCACCGGGACAGGGTGTACAATGAG. This chain connects TRBV7-9 to TRBJ2-1; TRBD1 agrees at 9 bases. The sequenced fragment ends 3 residues before the CDR3 boundary, so the rest is inferred from the germline J gene. V was clipped by 5 bases and J by 4 bases; unmatched bases: 6. CDR3 length: 15 amino acids. Germline values: CDR1 SEHNR, CDR2 FQNEAQ (reference sequence).

Details on this clone: The read finishes 3 residues shy of the CDR3 end, and the germline J gene is used to complete it. The chain links TRBV6-2 or TRBV6-3 to TRBJ2-3; 8 positions agree with TRBD1. With 5 bases clipped from V and 6 bases from J, the junction kept 10 bases outside the gene matches. Germline loops: CDR1 MNHEY, CDR2 SVGEGT. This CDR3 has 15 amino acids. This CDR3 is CASSLGQVELDTQYF. CDR3 bases read: TGTGCCAGCAGTCTGGGACAGGTGGAGTTGGATACG.

Regarding this clone: The CDR3 goes on 3 residues after the read ends, and that part is filled in from the germline J gene. The rearrangement joins TRBV7-9 to TRBJ2-7; 10 bases align to TRBD2. The CDR3 totals 15 residues. From germline, CDR1 is SEHNR and CDR2 FQNEAQ (reference sequence). The J segment lost 2 bases and the V segment lost 10 bases, leaving 11 bases of the junction unmatched. CDR3 amino acids: CATQLGTSDTYEQYF. The covered CDR3 bases are TGTGCCACCCAGCTTGGGACTAGCGACACCTACGAG.

A remark on this clone: The read terminates 3 residues before the CDR3 end, so the remaining end is supplied by the germline J gene. This chain joins TRBV20-1 and TRBJ2-3; D is perhaps TRBD1 (5 bases). The V end was cut by 3 bases, the J end by 0 bases, with 19 bases between. Germline assignment: CDR1 DFQATT and CDR2 SNEGSKA (reference sequence). The CDR3 runs 17 residues. The CDR3 is CSARLPQVSPSTDTQYF. The part of the CDR3 DNA that was read is TGCAGTGCTAGGCTCCCACAGGTGTCACCTAGCACAGATACG.